The 10 T cell receptor beta chains presented below share a single source sample, sequenced in a study of T cells in localized non-small cell lung cancer. Libraries were prepared by immunoSEQ multiplex PCR; TCRdb keeps only in-frame clonotypes and omits some of them. The sample records about 990 clones, about 35% being singletons. Here the sequenced sample was lung tumor tissue, taken before any cancer treatment. All receptors derive from a man aged 35-69 years with stage I lung adenocarcinoma.

This clone has more than one count but fewer than ten. The chain recombines TRBV11-3 with TRBJ1-5; possible D gene TRBD1, 6 bases. The CDR3 runs to 20 residues. Trimming stripped 2 bases from V and 0 bases from J, with 23 bases between. From germline, CDR1 is SGHNT and CDR2 YENEEA. The CDR3 bases are TGTGCCAGCAGCTTAACGACCTCGGCAGGGGCTCCCTTTAGCAATCAGCCCCAGCATTTT. Its translation is CASSLTTSAGAPFSNQPQHF.

This chain connects TRBV29-1 to TRBJ1-4; possibly TRBD1 for D (5 bases). The CDR3 is 12 amino acids. Germline V gene sequence: CDR1 SQVTM, CDR2 ANQGSEA. Trimming removed 5 bases from V and 4 bases from J, with 8 bases in between. CDR3 protein: CSVRQHNEKLFF. CDR3 sequence (DNA): TGCAGCGTTAGACAGCATAATGAAAAACTGTTTTTT.

This rearrangement joins TRBV15 to TRBJ2-5, with no clear D. The germline V gene has CDR1 LNHNV and CDR2 YYDKDF (reference sequence). Trimming removed 0 bases from V and 2 bases from J, with 10 bases in between. This CDR3 spans 15 amino acids. The chain's CDR3 is CATSRDPQPQETQYF. The CDR3, as DNA: TGTGCCACCAGCAGAGATCCCCAGCCGCAAGAGACCCAGTACTTC.

The chain carries TRBV29-1 and TRBJ2-7; 8 nucleotides match TRBD1. V trimming: 3 bases; J trimming: 4 bases; junction bases outside the gene matches: 14. CDR1 SQVTM and CDR2 ANQGSEA come from the germline V gene. This CDR3 contains 16 residues. CDR3 sequence reads: CSVDGLSDRVPYEQYF. CDR3 nucleotides: TGCAGCGTTGACGGCCTTTCGGACAGGGTGCCTTACGAGCAGTACTTC.

This clone counts as medium-sized. The genes are TRBV11-3 and TRBJ2-7, with a weak D call TRBD2 (5 bases). The germline CDR1 and CDR2 sequences are SGHNT and YENEEA. The CDR3 has 14 amino acids. Trimming shortened V by 4 bases and J by 3 bases, and 13 bases separated the two germline ends. Written as DNA, the CDR3 is TGTGCCAGCAGCTCAGAAGAGGGCAGCTACGAGCAGTACTTC. Amino acid sequence: CASSSEEGSYEQYF. The full variable domain, completed using reference TRBV11-3 and TRBJ2-7, is EAGVVQSPRYKIIEKKQPVAFWCNPISGHNTLYWYLQNLGQGPELLIRYENEEAVDDSQLPKDRFSAERLKGVDSTLKIQPAELGDSAVYLCASSSEEGSYEQYFGPGTRLTVT.

The rearrangement links TRBV9 to TRBJ1-1; D is possibly TRBD1 (5 bases). This CDR3 has 13 residues. The V and J ends lost 5 bases and 0 bases respectively, with 8 bases between them. CDR1 SGDLS and CDR2 YYNGEE come from the germline V gene. CDR3 in amino acids: CASSLRVNTEAFF. For the CDR3, the DNA is TGTGCCAGCAGTCTCAGGGTGAACACTGAAGCTTTCTTT. Full variable domain (outside the CDR3, taken from reference TRBV9 and TRBJ1-1): DSGVTQTPKHLITATGQRVTLRCSPRSGDLSVYWYQQSLDQGLQFLIQYYNGEERAKGNILERFSAQQFPDLHSELNLSSLELGDSALYFCASSLRVNTEAFFGQGTRLTVV.

This chain joins TRBV19 and TRBJ2-7; the match to TRBD2 covers 7 bases. The CDR3 covers 14 residues. V shed 5 bases and J 7 bases; nucleotides not matched to a gene: 11. Germline lookup yields CDR1 LNHDA and CDR2 SQIVND (reference sequence). This CDR3 reads CASSQGAGAKEQYF. CDR3 sequence (DNA): TGTGCCAGTAGTCAAGGCGCGGGAGCAAAGGAGCAGTACTTC.

This clone was seen more than once but under ten times. The chain has TRBV6-8 and TRBJ2-7; D possibly matches TRBD1 or TRBD2 (5 bases each). This CDR3 is built from 14 residues. V dropped 9 bases and J dropped 2 bases, with 17 bases sitting between them. Germline V gene sequence: CDR1 MNHGY, CDR2 SAAAGT. CDR3 DNA sequence: TGTGCCAGTGGTTGGTGGGGGTCAGCCTACGAGCAGTACTTC. It is translated as CASGWWGSAYEQYF.

This clone was seen more than once but under ten times. The genes are TRBV29-1 and TRBJ2-5; 8 bases align to TRBD1. With 6 bases clipped from V and 7 bases from J, the junction kept 10 bases outside the gene matches. This CDR3 is built from 13 residues. Germline CDR1 and CDR2: SQVTM and ANQGSEA. In nucleotides, the CDR3 is TGCAGCGTCGTGACAGGGGAAGGGATGACCCAGTACTTC. Its translation: CSVVTGEGMTQYF. Drawing the rest from reference TRBV29-1 and TRBJ2-5, the complete variable domain is SAVISQKPSRDICQRGTSLTIQCQVDSQVTMMFWYRQQPGQSLTLIATANQGSEATYESGFVIDKFPISRPNLTFSTLTVSNMSPEDSSIYLCSVVTGEGMTQYFGPGTRLLVL.

The V and J genes are TRBV10-2 and TRBJ1-1; D uncertain. Germline assignment: CDR1 WSHSY and CDR2 SAAADI. The V and J ends lost 6 bases and 5 bases respectively, with 16 bases between them. This CDR3 contains 14 residues. CDR3 amino acids: CASRPPVLVTEAFF. The CDR3 bases are TGCGCCAGCAGGCCTCCGGTCTTGGTAACTGAAGCTTTCTTT.